What follows describes a single T cell receptor beta chain. Its antigen remains undetermined. No qualities accompany the bases; no much larger clone lies one base away. Reading the germline V gene gives CDR1 MDHEN and CDR2 SYDVKM. CDR3 length: 18 amino acids, cysteine to phenylalanine. CDR3 DNA is the only sequence kept; it has 54 bases, read in frame from the first base. The V end gives up 6 bases and the J end 1 base, leaving 14 bases in the junction not matched to a gene. Separate from the roughly 660-subject first cohort, the validation cohort of over 90 subjects was the group to which the donors belonged. The entry originates in a study of cytomegalovirus exposure and HLA in healthy donors (dated by TCRdb to the late 2010s). For the wider study: The 666 repertoires of the first cohort and the roughly 120 validation repertoires were produced on the same platform, according to a later analysis. The aim of the study was to test whether cataloging public T cell receptors could identify signatures of past pathogen exposure. Along with the roughly 670-subject first cohort, a separate validation cohort of 120 different subjects was used. To predict cytomegalovirus infection status, the study combined high-throughput TCR immunosequencing, statistical association of individual TCRs with disease status, and machine learning. Beyond this particular receptor, the publication reports: A later analysis lacked HLA typing for the validation cohort, so it scored co-occurrence in that cohort across all 110 or so repertoires. Subsequent analysis determined that TCRs grouped into clusters in the first cohort also showed a tendency toward co-occurrence across the 120 or so validation repertoires, and approximately 93% of cluster scores exceeded 0. It was suggested by the authors that the approach could potentially be generalized to other disease states and immunological phenotypes. Cytomegalovirus status was reported to be diagnosed by the classifier with high specificity and sensitivity in both the original and validation cohorts. Three of the identified cytomegalovirus-associated TCR beta chains were confirmed in vitro to be specific for cytomegalovirus antigens. The study listed around 160 TCR beta chains as associated with cytomegalovirus. Most TCR sequences were observed very rarely across donors, whereas some public TCRs were present in many individuals.

Library generation was performed with the immunoSEQ multiplex PCR assay. As for the original processing: A statistical classification framework was developed to diagnose cytomegalovirus status using the catalog of TCR beta chain sequences. The table comes from immuneACCESS by way of TCRdb, which keeps in-frame sequences with V and J called. Part of the clones is missing from these tables; in studies checked, under half for an unresolved V gene and the rest for unknown reasons. V and J calls and clone size are as listed in that table; D and trimming were resolved from the DNA. A total of 100,000 or so clones appear in this sample, 75% to 90% of them only once. Approximately 22% of the sample goes to the ten largest clones.

The sequenced material came from PBMCs. This clonotype was sampled from a man younger than 35 in good health and CMV-seropositive. The sequence links TRBV28 to TRBJ1-5, with 8 bases aligning to TRBD1. Here the CDR3 is given as CASSYYGTGIGSNQPQHF. The DNA is TGTGCCAGCAGCTATTACGGGACAGGAATTGGGAGCAATCAGCCCCAGCATTTT. Here the CDR3 is joined to the reference TRBV28 and TRBJ1-5 genes, and the full variable domain is: DVKVTQSSRYLVKRTGEKVFLECVQDMDHENMFWYRQDPGLGLRLIYFSYDVKMKEKGDIPEGYSVSREKKERFSLILESASTNQTSMYLCASSYYGTGIGSNQPQHFGDGTRLSIL.